This passage covers 24 T cell receptor beta chains from one sample sequenced in a study of blood T cell repertoires in COVID-19. Clones were read by immunoSEQ multiplex PCR, and TCRdb kept only the in-frame ones, dropping some. The sample yields approximately 310,000 clones, around 86% seen once. The specimen was peripheral blood. These TCRs come from a man aged 50 or older with active or convalescent COVID-19.

The J gene is TRBJ2-6, the V gene TRBV18; D is perhaps TRBD1 (5 bases). V was pared by 3 bases and J by 2 bases, with 8 bases between. The CDR3 is made up of 15 amino acids. From germline, CDR1 is KGHSH and CDR2 LQKENI. CDR3: CASSPMDTGANVLTF. The DNA of the CDR3 is TGTGCCAGCTCACCCATGGACACTGGGGCCAACGTCCTGACTTTC.

This clone appeared once. The CDR3 sequence is CASSPRDRPDTF. CDR3 nucleotide sequence: TGTGCCAGCAGCCCCCGGGACAGGCCGGACACCTTC. The rearrangement links TRBV12-3 or TRBV12-4 to TRBJ1-2, with 8 bases lining up with TRBD1. The CDR3 runs 12 residues. V lost 6 bases, J lost 12 bases, and 9 bases stayed unmatched.

The V gene is TRBV14, the J gene TRBJ2-3; 12 bases are shared with TRBD2. V trimming: 4 bases; J trimming: 6 bases; junction bases outside the gene matches: 8. This CDR3 contains 16 residues. Per germline, CDR1 SGHDN and CDR2 FVKESK. The CDR3 DNA sequence: TGTGCCAGCAGCCTCTGGACTAGCGGGGCAGGGGATACGCAGTATTTT. It specifies CASSLWTSGAGDTQYF.

CDR3: CASSPRGPLPVNTEAFF. Written as DNA, the CDR3 is TGTGCCAGCAGCCCTAGGGGCCCGTTGCCAGTGAACACTGAAGCTTTCTTT. V and J are TRBV9 and TRBJ1-1; TRBD1 might be the D (5 bases). Trimming cost V 4 bases and J 0 bases, with 19 bases left between them. CDR1 and CDR2 from the germline V gene are SGDLS and YYNGEE. CDR3 length: 17 amino acids.

This chain uses TRBV12-2 with TRBJ2-5; TRBD2 was called by the table and not checked on the DNA. TRBV12-2 is a documented pseudogene. The CDR3 covers 16 residues. The DNA of the CDR3 is TGTGCAAGTCGCTTAGGAGTAGCGGGAGTACGGGAGACCCAGTACTTC. Its translation: CASRLGVAGVRETQYF.

This clone was picked up a small number of times. V is TRBV6-5 and J is TRBJ1-5; 9 nucleotides agree with TRBD1. Losses at the gene ends were 6 bases for V and 2 bases for J; bases not matched to a gene: 2. The CDR3 runs to 14 residues. Looked up from germline, CDR1 is MNHEY and CDR2 is SVGAGI. CDR3 sequence reads: CASSGQGRNQPQHF. CDR3 in DNA: TGTGCCAGCAGCGGACAGGGGCGCAATCAGCCCCAGCATTTT.

The DNA for the CDR3 is TGTGCCAGTAGTGCCCCTCACGTCGGGTTGCCTGGCTACACCTTC. Translation gives CASSAPHVGLPGYTF. The chain uses TRBV19 and TRBJ1-2; D is unclear. The V end lost 5 bases, the J end lost 7 bases, and 20 bases lay between the germline ends. Germline V lookup: CDR1 LNHDA, CDR2 SQIVND (reference sequence). This CDR3 region has 15 residues.

The chain has TRBV5-1 and TRBJ1-2; D is unclear. The V gene lost 0 bases and the J gene lost 4 bases, with 10 bases spanning the gap. Germline lookup yields CDR1 SGHRS and CDR2 YFSETQ. The CDR3 has 14 amino acids. The CDR3 sequence is CASSLAGESYGYTF. The CDR3 nucleotides read TGCGCCAGCAGCTTGGCGGGAGAGAGCTATGGCTACACCTTC.

This chain connects TRBV5-1 to TRBJ1-2; 7 bases map to TRBD1. The germline V gene has CDR1 SGHRS and CDR2 YFSETQ. The CDR3 has 14 residues. Trimming at V came to 4 bases and at J to 6 bases, leaving 9 bases not matched to a gene. CDR3 residues: CASSPRDRVDGYTF. DNA for the CDR3: TGCGCCAGCAGCCCGCGAGACAGGGTGGATGGCTACACCTTC.

The CDR3 reads CASSHDRELFF. The CDR3 coding sequence is TGCGCCAGCAGCCACGACAGGGAGCTGTTTTTT. The chain combines TRBV4-3 with TRBJ2-2; D gene uncertain. Trimming removed 3 bases from V and 9 bases from J, with 5 bases in between. The CDR3 is 11 amino acids. Germline-derived CDR1 and CDR2 are LGHNA and YSLEER.

The chain carries TRBV30 and TRBJ2-7; TRBD1 is a possible D gene (5 bases). Germline values: CDR1 GTSNPN, CDR2 SVGIG (reference sequence). Trimming cost V 4 bases and J 0 bases, with 10 bases left between them. This CDR3 is 13 amino acids long. CDR3 in DNA: TGTGCCTGGACCCACAGGAGCTCCTACGAGCAGTACTTC. Translation: CAWTHRSSYEQYF.

This rearrangement joins TRBV24-1 to TRBJ2-6; the D is unclear. Trimming cost V 6 bases and J 3 bases, with 8 bases left between them. The CDR3 has 14 amino acids. CDR1 and CDR2 from the germline V gene are KGHDR and SFDVKD. The CDR3 loop is CATSPGYGANVLTF. Written as DNA, the CDR3 is TGTGCCACCAGTCCCGGGTATGGGGCCAACGTCCTGACTTTC.

The chain is built from TRBV6-5 and TRBJ2-3; the D gene is possibly TRBD2 (6 bases). V was cut by 10 bases and J by 4 bases, with 18 bases left in between. Germline V CDR1 and CDR2: MNHEY, SVGAGI. This CDR3 spans 14 amino acids. This CDR3 is CATVEGPLADTQYF. The CDR3 DNA reads TGTGCCACCGTGGAGGGCCCTCTGGCAGATACGCAGTATTTT.

The chain links TRBV30 to TRBJ1-6; D not resolved. The ends were cut back, 0 bases at V and 7 bases at J, with 7 bases in the middle. This CDR3 is 13 amino acids long. Germline values: CDR1 GTSNPN, CDR2 SVGIG (reference sequence). DNA of the CDR3: TGTGCCTGGAGTGTGGTCGGGAATTCACCCCTCCACTTT. Its translation: CAWSVVGNSPLHF.

The CDR3 is CASSLERFSGQETQYF. The CDR3 DNA reads TGTGCCAGCAGCTTGGAGCGGTTTTCGGGACAAGAGACCCAGTACTTC. This chain connects TRBV5-4 to TRBJ2-5, with TRBD2 as a possible D gene (5 bases). Germline-derived CDR1 and CDR2 are SGHNT and YYREEE (reference sequence). With 0 bases removed from V and 2 bases from J, the gap between germline ends came to 14 bases. The CDR3 extends over 16 amino acids. Full variable domain (rest looked up from reference TRBV5-4 and TRBJ2-5): ETGVTQSPTHLIKTRGQQVTLRCSSQSGHNTVSWYQQALGQGPQFIFQYYREEENGRGNFPPRFSGLQFPNYSSELNVNALELDDSALYLCASSLERFSGQETQYFGPGTRLLVL.

This clone has more than one count but fewer than ten. The chain employs TRBV5-5 and TRBJ1-2, with D possibly TRBD1 on 5 matching bases. With 1 base removed from V and 2 bases from J, the gap between germline ends came to 9 bases. The CDR3 runs to 14 residues. CDR1 SGHKS and CDR2 YYEKEE come from the germline V gene (reference sequence). Written as DNA, the CDR3 is TGTGCCAGCAGCTTGTCGGCAGGGAACTATGGCTACACCTTC. Protein: CASSLSAGNYGYTF.

This clone was seen a few times. This CDR3 is CASWGELTYEQYF. In DNA form, the CDR3 reads TGTGCCAGCTGGGGGGAACTAACCTACGAGCAGTACTTC. The chain joins TRBV6-5 to TRBJ2-7; weak D call: TRBD2 (6 bases). The CDR3 totals 13 residues. With 8 bases removed from V and 2 bases from J, the gap between germline ends came to 13 bases. The germline gives CDR1 MNHEY, CDR2 SVGAGI.

The chain links TRBV10-3 to TRBJ2-1; D perhaps matches TRBD1 (6 bases). There are 12 residues in the CDR3. Trimming took off 7 bases at V and 5 bases at J, with 9 bases between the two ends. From germline, CDR1 is ENHRY and CDR2 SYGVKD. This CDR3 is CAIKKGDNEQFF. The CDR3 region has the DNA TGTGCCATCAAAAAGGGGGACAATGAGCAGTTCTTC.

The chain links TRBV18 to TRBJ2-2; 9 bases align to TRBD2. Looked up from germline, CDR1 is KGHSH and CDR2 is LQKENI. The CDR3 length is 16 residues. J lost 8 bases, V lost 6 bases, and 13 bases had no gene match. In nucleotides, the CDR3 is TGTGCCAGCTCCCAAAACGGACTAGCGACGACGGGGGAGCTGTTTTTT. Its translation: CASSQNGLATTGELFF.

This clone was seen once. The chain couples TRBV7-3 to TRBJ2-7, with TRBD1 matching over 7 bases. Trimming took 5 bases from V and 3 from J; bases not matched to a gene: 4. Germline assignment: CDR1 SGHTA and CDR2 FQGTGA. This CDR3 spans 13 amino acids. The CDR3 DNA reads as TGTGCCAGCAGCGTGGGACAGCACTACGAGCAGTACTTC. It encodes CASSVGQHYEQYF.

This chain uses TRBV24-1 with TRBJ2-5; 7 bases match TRBD1. V shed 4 bases, J shed 4 bases, and the junction held 8 bases outside the gene matches. This CDR3 comprises 15 residues. In germline, CDR1 is KGHDR, CDR2 SFDVKD. In DNA, the CDR3 is TGTGCCACCAGTGACCAGACAGGGACCGGAGAGACCCAGTACTTC. Amino acids: CATSDQTGTGETQYF.

The chain has TRBV10-3 and TRBJ1-1, with 7 bases matching TRBD1. The CDR3 has 14 residues. Germline trimming cut 6 bases from V and 3 bases from J; bases unmatched to any gene: 7. Germline loops: CDR1 ENHRY, CDR2 SYGVKD. The CDR3 DNA follows: TGTGCCATCAGAATACAGGGGAGTGACACTGAAGCTTTCTTT. This sequence encodes CAIRIQGSDTEAFF.

The chain combines TRBV28 with TRBJ1-6; 7 bases match TRBD1. V shed 6 bases, J shed 7 bases, and the junction held 6 bases outside the gene matches. Germline V lookup: CDR1 MDHEN, CDR2 SYDVKM. There are 14 residues in the CDR3. The CDR3 protein is CASRGTEKNSPLHF. CDR3 coding DNA: TGTGCCAGCAGGGGGACAGAAAAAAATTCACCCCTCCACTTT.

V is TRBV12-3 or TRBV12-4 and J is TRBJ2-5; D is unclear. This CDR3 has 13 amino acids. V lost 1 base and J lost 6, with 9 bases in between. CDR3: CASSLGGSQTQYF. The CDR3 DNA reads TGTGCCAGCAGTTTAGGCGGCTCCCAGACCCAGTACTTC.